This T cell receptor beta chain was profiled in a study of shared clonotypes between healthy human individuals. Study-wide background: Researchers assigned three CD4 naive, three CD4 memory, two CD8 naive and one CD8 memory plate to each donor.

Some clones are missing from TCRdb's copy, which holds only in-frame ones; the method was immunoSEQ multiplex PCR. The table lists approximately 1.5 million clones, approximately 98% of them singletons, with roughly 0.45% in the top ten. This sequence originates from a man younger than 40 in good health. Input material: naive CD4+ T cells sorted from blood. Regarding subset: CD45RA+ positively selected.

The CDR3 here is CASSSQGSYNEQFF. The CDR3 DNA reads as TGTGCCAGCAGCTCCCAGGGCTCCTACAATGAGCAGTTCTTC. The gene calls are TRBV7-3 and TRBJ2-1; a weak D match, TRBD1 (5 bases). The germline gives CDR1 SGHTA, CDR2 FQGTGA. The CDR3 has 14 amino acids. V was pared by 4 bases and J by 0 bases, with 7 bases between.